The 5 T cell receptor beta chains reported below all come from one sample, sequenced in a study of blood T cell repertoires in COVID-19. Only in-frame clones appear in the TCRdb table, and some are missing; sequencing was by immunoSEQ multiplex PCR. Altogether about 68,000 clones are present, roughly 84% being singletons, with the ten largest covering roughly 9.8%. Sequencing was performed on peripheral blood. The receptors stem from a woman aged 50 to 60 with acute or convalescent COVID-19.

This chain links TRBV7-9 with TRBJ2-1; 9 bases fit TRBD2. Trimming took 2 bases from V and 5 from J; bases not matched to a gene: 13. The V gene's germline CDR1 is SEHNR and CDR2 FQNEAQ (reference sequence). This CDR3 contains 18 residues. CDR3 region: CASSLRGTSGRRDNEQFF. Here the CDR3 DNA reads TGTGCCAGCAGCTTAAGGGGAACCAGCGGGAGGCGAGACAATGAGCAGTTCTTC. Full variable domain (remainder filled in from reference TRBV7-9 and TRBJ2-1): DTGVSQNPRHKITKRGQNVTFRCDPISEHNRLYWYRQTLGQGPEFLTYFQNEAQLEKSRLLSDRFSAERPKGSFSTLEIQRTEQGDSAMYLCASSLRGTSGRRDNEQFFGPGTRLTVL.

The V and J genes are TRBV2 and TRBJ1-5; 10 bases are a match to TRBD1. The CDR3 covers 15 residues. Trimming at V came to 4 bases and at J to 4 bases, leaving 4 bases not matched to a gene. CDR1 is SNHLY, CDR2 FYNNEI, per germline. The CDR3 DNA reads as TGTGCCAGCAGTGGACAGGGGGCAGGAAATCAGCCCCAGCATTTT. Translating it yields CASSGQGAGNQPQHF.

The gene calls are TRBV30 and TRBJ1-5; tentatively, D is TRBD1 (6 bases). The V gene's germline CDR1 is GTSNPN and CDR2 SVGIG (reference sequence). This CDR3 spans 12 amino acids. The V gene lost 8 bases and the J gene lost 1 base, with 9 bases spanning the gap. The CDR3 DNA reads TGTGCCGCAACAGGGAGCAATCAGCCCCAGCATTTT. As protein: CAATGSNQPQHF.

The rearrangement uses TRBV21-1 and TRBJ2-1; the table's D call, TRBD2, was not checked against the DNA. TRBV21-1 is a recognized pseudogene. This CDR3 spans 13 amino acids. This chain's CDR3 is CASSKVLAGTQFF. Here the CDR3 DNA reads TGTGCCAGCAGCAAAGTCCTAGCGGGGACCCAGTTCTTC.

This sequence joins TRBV15 and TRBJ2-7, with TRBD1 matching 8 bases. The CDR3 spans 15 residues. Germline-derived CDR1 and CDR2 are LNHNV and YYDKDF (reference sequence). V dropped 6 bases and J dropped 0; count of bases not matched to a gene: 7. CDR3 in DNA: TGTGCCACCAGTTATTACAGGGGGAGCTCCTACGAGCAGTACTTC. This codes for CATSYYRGSSYEQYF.